These 13 T cell receptor beta chains were all obtained from the same sample, sequenced in a study of blood T cells in healthy people across ages. A J-beta primer mix and a sample-barcoded 5' primer were used in a second PCR of roughly 6 to 11 cycles. TCRdb passed the 5' RACE reads through MiXCR, listing each CDR3 protein once. This sample carries about 690,000 distinct CDR3 sequences, about 43% of them seen once, and the ten largest clones take around 30%. Sequencing used blood. The receptors here all came from a man of 80 years or more in good health.

The chain recombines TRBV3-1 with TRBJ1-1, with D possibly being TRBD1 (5 bases). The CDR3 has 15 amino acids. V gave up 4 bases and J gave up 1 base, with 13 bases separating them. CDR1 is LGHDT and CDR2 is YNNKEL in the germline V gene (reference sequence). CDR3 coding DNA: TGTGCCAGCAGCCCTGCGGGGGGTAGGAACACTGAAGCTTTCTTT. It yields the protein CASSPAGGRNTEAFF.

This clonotype was seen more than once but under ten times. The genes are TRBV6-2 or TRBV6-3 and TRBJ2-1, with 16 bases that match TRBD2. Germline V gives CDR1 MNHEY, CDR2 SVGEGT. The CDR3 contains 18 residues. Unmatched junction bases numbered 8, after V lost 4 bases and J lost 5 bases. As DNA, the CDR3 is TGTGCCAGCAGTTCGGGACTAGCGGGGGGGCCGAGTCACAATGAGCAGTTCTTC. Translating it yields CASSSGLAGGPSHNEQFF.

This clonotype was observed a few times. The genes are TRBV28 and TRBJ2-7; 9 bases are a match to TRBD1. This CDR3 contains 15 residues. The ends lost 5 bases at V and 3 bases at J; junction bases unmatched: 8. CDR1 and CDR2 (germline): MDHEN, SYDVKM. DNA for the CDR3: TGTGCCAGCAGTCCACTTCGGACAGGGGTCTACGAGCAGTACTTC. Translation gives CASSPLRTGVYEQYF. The full variable domain, with the rest looked up from reference TRBV28 and TRBJ2-7, is DVKVTQSSRYLVKRTGEKVFLECVQDMDHENMFWYRQDPGLGLRLIYFSYDVKMKEKGDIPEGYSVSREKKERFSLILESASTNQTSMYLCASSPLRTGVYEQYFGPGTRLTVT.

The chain employs TRBV4-2 and TRBJ2-7; 7 bases are shared with TRBD1. Germline V gives CDR1 LGHNA, CDR2 YNFKEQ. This CDR3 is built from 16 residues. V shed 3 bases and J 0 bases; nucleotides not matched to a gene: 8. For the CDR3, the DNA is TGTGCCAGCAGCCAGGCGTTTGGACAGGACTCCTACGAGCAGTACTTC. This translates into CASSQAFGQDSYEQYF.

The sample holds a few counts of this clonotype. The gene calls are TRBV27 and TRBJ2-1; D gene uncertain. Looked up from germline, CDR1 is MNHEY and CDR2 is SMNVEV (reference sequence). The length of the CDR3 is 12 residues. Trimming shortened V by 8 bases and J by 1 base, and 6 bases separated the two germline ends. The CDR3 is CASALSYNEQFF. In DNA, the CDR3 is TGTGCCAGCGCCCTGTCCTACAATGAGCAGTTCTTC.

This rearrangement joins TRBV20-1 to TRBJ1-1, with a weak D call TRBD1 (5 bases). Trimming pared 3 bases from V and 3 bases from J, leaving 8 bases between. The CDR3 is made up of 12 amino acids. CDR1 is DFQATT and CDR2 is SNEGSKA in the germline V gene (reference sequence). The CDR3: CSARDIHTEAFF. The CDR3 DNA follows: TGCAGTGCTAGGGACATACACACTGAAGCTTTCTTT.

This clonotype was recorded many times. The gene calls are TRBV28 and TRBJ2-3; perhaps D is TRBD1 or TRBD2 (5 bases each). The germline CDR1 and CDR2 sequences are MDHEN and SYDVKM. Deletions cut 7 bases from V and 4 bases from J, with 6 bases between. The CDR3 extends over 11 amino acids. The CDR3 coding sequence is TGTGCCAGCATGGGGGCAGATACGCAGTATTTT. Its protein product is CASMGADTQYF.

The chain uses TRBV10-2 and TRBJ2-5; a weak D match, TRBD2 (6 bases). Germline loops: CDR1 WSHSY, CDR2 SAAADI. The ends were cut back, 6 bases at V and 2 bases at J, with 16 bases in the middle. CDR3 length: 15 residues. The CDR3 DNA reads TGCGCCAGCAGGGAGGGGTCCGGGCTTCAAGAGACCCAGTACTTC. Translation gives CASREGSGLQETQYF.

There are a few counts of this clonotype. The V gene is TRBV28, the J gene TRBJ2-5; 9 bases are shared with TRBD1. Germline assignment: CDR1 MDHEN and CDR2 SYDVKM. CDR3 size: 14 residues. V trimming: 5 bases; J trimming: 4 bases; junction bases outside the gene matches: 5. The CDR3 loop reads CASSDSDRGETQYF. CDR3 nucleotides: TGTGCCAGCAGTGACTCGGACAGGGGAGAGACCCAGTACTTC.

This clonotype was picked up a small number of times. J is TRBJ2-7 and V is TRBV29-1; the D gene is possibly TRBD2 (6 bases). The germline V gene has CDR1 SQVTM and CDR2 ANQGSEA. The V end lost 7 bases, the J end lost 5 bases, and 9 bases lay between the germline ends. This CDR3 has 10 residues. CDR3: CSAGGDEQYF. The CDR3 nucleotides read TGCAGCGCAGGAGGGGACGAGCAGTACTTC.

The CDR3 is CASSKVEDISTDTQYF. The DNA for the CDR3 is TGTGCCAGCAGCAAAGTAGAAGACATTAGCACAGATACGCAGTATTTT. The chain couples TRBV21-1 to TRBJ2-3. TRBV21-1 is a documented pseudogene. This CDR3 region has 16 residues.

This clonotype turned up a few times. The chain couples TRBV7-2 to TRBJ2-1, with a tentative D call TRBD2 (6 bases). V was cut by 5 bases and J by 6 bases, with 17 bases left in between. There are 15 residues in the CDR3. Germline V lookup: CDR1 SGHTA, CDR2 FQGNSA. The DNA for the CDR3 is TGTGCCAGCAGCCCCCGACTAGGGAGCGGCAATGAGCAGTTCTTC. Translating gives CASSPRLGSGNEQFF. The entire variable domain, with the rest obtained from reference TRBV7-2 and TRBJ2-1, is as follows: GAGVSQSPSNKVTEKGKDVELRCDPISGHTALYWYRQSLGQGLEFLIYFQGNSAPDKSGLPSDRFSAERTGGSVSTLTIQRTQQEDSAVYLCASSPRLGSGNEQFFGPGTRLTVL.

The V gene is TRBV6-2 or TRBV6-3, the J gene TRBJ2-1; D not resolved. The V and J ends lost 5 bases and 7 bases respectively, with 12 bases between them. Germline assignment: CDR1 MNHEY and CDR2 SVGEGT. The CDR3 contains 13 residues. The CDR3 DNA is TGTGCCAGCAGTGACGTTGTCGGGAATGAGCAGTTCTTC. This encodes CASSDVVGNEQFF.